This T cell receptor (beta chain) emerged from a study of cytomegalovirus exposure and HLA in healthy donors. This PCR relied on a set of 60 Vbeta primers and 13 Jbeta primers. Here immunoSEQ multiplex PCR was the method, and the copy in TCRdb shows in-frame clones only, minus some. The sample totals more than 200,000 clones. Sequenced sample: PBMCs. This sequence was found in a woman in her twenties or thirties in good health and CMV-seropositive.

The CDR3 sequence is CASASFLADGTDTQYF. Written as DNA, the CDR3 is TGTGCCAGCGCCTCTTTTTTGGCGGATGGCACAGATACGCAGTATTTT. This chain uses TRBV7-8 with TRBJ2-3, with D unclear. Looked up from germline, CDR1 is SGHVS and CDR2 is FQNEAQ. This CDR3 comprises 16 residues. The germline V and J ends were trimmed by 8 bases and 1 base, with 19 bases remaining between them.